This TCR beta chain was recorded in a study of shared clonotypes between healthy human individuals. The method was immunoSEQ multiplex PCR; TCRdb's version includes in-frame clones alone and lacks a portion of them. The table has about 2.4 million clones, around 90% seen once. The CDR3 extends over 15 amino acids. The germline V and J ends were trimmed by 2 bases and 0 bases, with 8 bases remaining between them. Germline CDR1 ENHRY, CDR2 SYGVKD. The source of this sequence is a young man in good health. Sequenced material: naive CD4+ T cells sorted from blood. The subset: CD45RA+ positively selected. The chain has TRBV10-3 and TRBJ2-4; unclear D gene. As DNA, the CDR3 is TGTGCCATCAGTGAGACAGCCCTAGCCAAAAACATTCAGTACTTC. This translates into CAISETALAKNIQYF.